These T cell receptor beta chains were read from a single sample in a study of shared clonotypes between healthy human individuals. Assay used: immunoSEQ multiplex PCR; TCRdb lists only in-frame clones, some missing. The sample contains 1.5 million to 2.5 million clones, approximately 94% of which appear only once. The sequenced material came from naive CD8+ T cells sorted from blood. These receptor sequences come from a man younger than 30 in good health. CDR3s include the opening cysteine and the closing phenylalanine or tryptophan. The D gene is left open where the match is weak. Expanded clones get a size class; other rows say once, few or many, or leave the size out.

NA	NA	TRBV5-1	TRBJ2-2	TGCGCCAGCAGCTTCCGGGGTCCGGGGGCTGCACACAACACCGGGGAGCTGTTTTTT	CASSFRGPGAAHNTGELFF
NA	NA	TRBV2	TRBJ2-7	TGTGCCAGCAGTGAAAGCGTTGGGACTTACGAGCAGTACTTC	CASSESVGTYEQYF
NA	TRBD1	TRBV28	TRBJ1-1	TGTGCCAGCAGTTATGACAGGGGTGAATTGACTGAAGCTTTCTTT	CASSYDRGELTEAFF
NA	NA	TRBV29-1	TRBJ1-2	TGCAGCGTGGCACCATCCGGGGGGGAAGACTATGGCTACACCTTC	CSVAPSGGEDYGYTF
NA	NA	TRBV7-9	TRBJ2-7	TGTGCCAGCAGCTTGGACGCCTCCTACGAGCAGTACTTC	CASSLDASYEQYF
NA	TRBD1	TRBV5-4	TRBJ2-2	TGTGCCAGCAGCCTGGGACAGGGTCTCGCCGGGGAGCTGTTTTTT	CASSLGQGLAGELFF
NA	NA	TRBV30	TRBJ2-7	TGTGCCTGGAGCCTCGACAGCTCCTACGAGCAGTACTTC	CAWSLDSSYEQYF
NA	NA	TRBV5-1	TRBJ2-7	TGCGCCAGCAGCTCAGCCGGGAACTACTACGAGCAGTACTTC	CASSSAGNYYEQYF
NA	TRBD1	TRBV28	TRBJ2-7	TGTGCCAGCACCACTCAGGGGACAGGGTCGGAGCAGTACTTC	CASTTQGTGSEQYF
once	TRBD2	TRBV7-8	TRBJ2-3	TGTGCCAGCAGCTTATACCCCGGGACTAGCGGGAGGGGAGGCACAGATACGCAGTATTTT	CASSLYPGTSGRGGTDTQYF
NA	NA	TRBV5-4	TRBJ2-7	TGTGCCAGCAGCTTTGCAGGGTCCTACGAGCAGTACTTC	CASSFAGSYEQYF
NA	NA	TRBV5-1	TRBJ2-2	TGCGCCAGCAGCTTGGCCGGGACCGGGGAGCTGTTTTTT	CASSLAGTGELFF
NA	TRBD1	TRBV29-1	TRBJ2-7	TGCAGCGTCGAACAGGGGGAAGATTACGAGCAGTACTTC	CSVEQGEDYEQYF
NA	NA	TRBV7-6	TRBJ2-7	TGTGCCAGCAGCCCCCCGGTGGACGGCTCCTACGAGCAGTACTTC	CASSPPVDGSYEQYF
NA	NA	TRBV9	TRBJ2-1	TGTGCCAGCAGCGTAGAATGGAGTCCTGAGCAGTTCTTC	CASSVEWSPEQFF
NA	TRBD1	TRBV25-1	TRBJ1-1	TGTGCCAGCAGTGAGACAGGGAACCCGAACACTGAAGCTTTCTTT	CASSETGNPNTEAFF
NA	NA	TRBV5-4	TRBJ2-3	TGTGCCAGCAGCCGACATGGTGCTAGCACAGATACGCAGTATTTT	CASSRHGASTDTQYF
NA	NA	TRBV5-4	TRBJ1-1	TGTGCCAGCAGCCGGTTGGGCGGATACACTGAAGCTTTCTTT	CASSRLGGYTEAFF
NA	TRBD2	TRBV30	TRBJ2-1	TGTGCCTGGAGTGGACTAGCGGGGGCCTTAGGGGATGAGCAGTTCTTC	CAWSGLAGALGDEQFF
NA	NA	TRBV9	TRBJ2-7	TGTGCCAGCAGCACGGACAGCTCCTACGAGCAGTACTTC	CASSTDSSYEQYF
NA	NA	TRBV9	TRBJ1-1	TGTGCCAGCAGCCCCTCAGGGTCGTTTGTGAACACTGAAGCTTTCTTT	CASSPSGSFVNTEAFF
NA	NA	TRBV11-2	TRBJ2-1	TGTGCCAGCAGGCCAAGTCAGTCAGCCGAGCAGTTCTTC	CASRPSQSAEQFF
NA	TRBD1	TRBV27	TRBJ2-7	TGTGCCAGCAGTTTGGGCAGGGGGCAAGAGCAGTACTTC	CASSLGRGQEQYF
NA	NA	TRBV27	TRBJ1-2	TGTGCCAGCACTCCTCCAGGGCTCTGGGGCTACACCTTC	CASTPPGLWGYTF